The entry that follows covers one T cell receptor beta chain sequence. Germline loops: CDR1 SGHRS, CDR2 YFSETQ. The CDR3 totals 15 residues. V was clipped by 3 bases and J by 4 bases, with 16 bases between them. PCR involved 60 Vbeta and 13 Jbeta primers. Generated by immunoSEQ multiplex PCR, the TCRdb table keeps only in-frame clones and is missing some. The table records about 96,000 clones, under 85% of them present only once. This entry comes from a study of cytomegalovirus exposure and HLA in healthy donors. Overall study: Genotyping of 300 to 450 donors showed that about 84% belonged to the Caucasian-associated ancestry cluster.

The source material was PBMCs. The genes are TRBV5-1 and TRBJ1-2; the D gene is possibly TRBD1 (6 bases). This clonotype originated in a female donor in good health and CMV-seropositive. The CDR3 region is CASSSGGREVYGYTF. The CDR3 DNA sequence: TGCGCCAGCAGCTCGGGGGGCAGGGAAGTCTATGGCTACACCTTC.